The clone carrying this T cell receptor beta chain was seen at least ten times. Antigen unknown. The sample is drawn from a study of CD8+CD57+ T cells in acquired aplastic anemia. About the research overall: The DNA of sorted CD4+ and CD8+ cells averaged 3.2 ug. Study results and caveats: Patients and controls had CD8+ Simpson's diversity values that were not significantly distinct. A set of roughly 27 CD8+ CDR3 sequences was shared between patients and controls, and these sequences appeared highly expressed in patients.

V lost 8 bases and J lost 5; bases outside the gene matches: 6. The V gene's germline CDR1 is ENHRY and CDR2 SYGVKD. The CDR3 is 14 residues long. Genomic DNA served as template for TCR beta VDJ and CDR3 profiling. MiXCR, applied by TCRdb to the reads, yields one record per CDR3 protein. The sample includes more than 150,000 distinct CDR3 sequences, almost 50% of them seen just once. Flow cytometry had shown expanded CD8+CD57+ cells in the patients chosen for sequencing. Untreated patients provided the blood samples, with no therapy given before sampling. The specimen sequenced was sorted CD4+, CD8+, or CD8+CD57+ T cells (not recorded which) from PBMCs. The chain couples TRBV10-3 to TRBJ1-4; 9 nucleotides line up with TRBD1. The sequence came from a human donor with aplastic anemia. The CDR3, as DNA: TGTGCCATCGGGACCGGGACAGGGAATGAAAAACTGTTTTTT. As protein: CAIGTGTGNEKLFF.